This entry is about one T cell receptor beta chain. This record comes from a study of T cells in Graves' hyperthyroidism and ophthalmopathy. Researchers amplified the TCR beta CDR3 regions from RNA transcripts. Carried out on the TCR CDR3, a first-round RT-PCR used the HTBI primer set. TCRdb called the multiplex PCR reads again in MiXCR, with one record for every CDR3 protein. The sample yields approximately 600,000 distinct CDR3 sequences, 14% to 15% seen once. Germline-derived CDR1 and CDR2 are GTSNPN and SVGIG (reference sequence). Between the trimmed V and J ends, which lost 4 bases and 10 bases, there was a span of 14 bases. This CDR3 spans 13 amino acids.

The TCR originated in a woman aged 40 to 50 with Graves' ophthalmopathy. The specimen sequenced was blood. The genes are TRBV30 and TRBJ1-6, with no clear D. The CDR3 loop reads CAWTALRGSPLHF. CDR3 nucleotides: TGTGCCTGGACGGCCCTACGCGGCTCACCCCTCCACTTT.